The rows below give T cell receptor beta chains drawn from one sample of a study of cytomegalovirus exposure and HLA in healthy donors. Using immunoSEQ multiplex PCR, the repertoire was profiled, and TCRdb retains in-frame clones only, with some absent. This table has 110,000 or so clones, about 13% appearing once. Sequenced sample: PBMCs. These receptors all stem from a man aged 35 to 55 in good health and CMV-seropositive. Both conserved end residues are trimmed from each CDR3.

v_call: TRBV6-1; cdr3_aa: ASSEAVRGQRANVLT
v_call: TRBV6-1; cdr3_aa: ASRESEGYYGYT
v_call: TRBV7-2; cdr3_aa: ASSPRTGDGYT
v_call: TRBV7-8; cdr3_aa: ASSLLTGISETQY
v_call: TRBV7-2; cdr3_aa: ASSLRWSSYNEQF
v_call: TRBV7-7; cdr3_aa: ASSSRPAATDTQY
v_call: TRBV4-1; cdr3_aa: ASSRQGGTGELF
v_call: TRBV6-5; cdr3_aa: ASSYSPGGNYEQY
v_call: TRBV7-9; cdr3_aa: ASSLEPLQPQH
v_call: TRBV4-3; cdr3_aa: ASSQGHPSGANTGELF
v_call: TRBV25-1; cdr3_aa: ASSDVLRGTGELF
v_call: TRBV19; cdr3_aa: ASSAGQTYEQY
v_call: TRBV10-1; cdr3_aa: ASSDEAGSYEQY
v_call: TRBV29-1; cdr3_aa: SVAGYSGNTIY
v_call: TRBV6-1; cdr3_aa: ASSGGTIINQPQH
v_call: TRBV30; cdr3_aa: AWSVLRGPQSVAF
v_call: TRBV5-1; cdr3_aa: ASSLGTGYTDTQY
v_call: TRBV19; cdr3_aa: ASSSLTDTQY
v_call: TRBV7-9; cdr3_aa: ASSSARGRRTEAF
v_call: TRBV2; cdr3_aa: ARSAFGYT
v_call: TRBV28; cdr3_aa: ASRPTPGTSGMVYNEQF
v_call: TRBV29-1; cdr3_aa: SAGITSHRGEQY
v_call: TRBV11-2; cdr3_aa: ASSGTFAGYEQY
v_call: TRBV7-6; cdr3_aa: ASSGTSGRTTGELF
v_call: TRBV11-2; cdr3_aa: ASRGLAGGPMRSTGELF
v_call: TRBV4-3; cdr3_aa: ASSQEYRVVETQY
v_call: TRBV19; cdr3_aa: ASSPGTGGAEKLF
v_call: TRBV19; cdr3_aa: ASTPDGYEQY
v_call: TRBV18; cdr3_aa: ASSLQSAYEQY
v_call: TRBV10-1; cdr3_aa: ASSEGGSETQY
v_call: TRBV11-2; cdr3_aa: ASSPEGTALSEAF
v_call: TRBV2; cdr3_aa: ASSGHNEQF
v_call: TRBV7-9; cdr3_aa: ASSPDRGRNTIY
v_call: TRBV6-1; cdr3_aa: ASSDRGSMNTEAF
v_call: TRBV6-1; cdr3_aa: ASSEESGSSYEQY
v_call: TRBV7-8; cdr3_aa: ASSSSRDSYSYEQY
v_call: TRBV5-1; cdr3_aa: ASASGITYEQY
v_call: TRBV5-1; cdr3_aa: ASSSGTGQGYGYT
v_call: TRBV27; cdr3_aa: ASSLKPGLAGGGF